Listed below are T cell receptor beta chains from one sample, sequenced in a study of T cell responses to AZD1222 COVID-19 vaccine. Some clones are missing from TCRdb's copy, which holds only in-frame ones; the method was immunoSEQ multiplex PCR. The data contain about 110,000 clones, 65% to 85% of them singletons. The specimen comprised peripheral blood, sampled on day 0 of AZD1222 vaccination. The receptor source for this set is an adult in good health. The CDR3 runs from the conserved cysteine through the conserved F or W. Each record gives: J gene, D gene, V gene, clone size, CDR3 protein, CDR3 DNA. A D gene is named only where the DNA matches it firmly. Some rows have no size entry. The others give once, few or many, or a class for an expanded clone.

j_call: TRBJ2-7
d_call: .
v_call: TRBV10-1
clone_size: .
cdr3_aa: CASSESDEQYF
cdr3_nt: TGCGCCAGCAGTGAGTCCGACGAGCAGTACTTC

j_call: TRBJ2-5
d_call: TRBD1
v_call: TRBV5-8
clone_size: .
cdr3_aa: CASSSLTGGEMKTQYF
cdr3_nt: TGTGCCAGCAGCTCTCTTACAGGGGGCGAGATGAAGACCCAGTACTTC

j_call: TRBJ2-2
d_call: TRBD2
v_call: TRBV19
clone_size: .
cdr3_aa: CASGRGTGELFF
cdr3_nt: TGTGCCAGCGGGAGGGGCACCGGGGAGCTGTTTTTT

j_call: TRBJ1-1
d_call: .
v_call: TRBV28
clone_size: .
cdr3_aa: CASQEGNTEAFF
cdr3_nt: TGTGCCAGTCAAGAGGGGAACACTGAAGCTTTCTTT

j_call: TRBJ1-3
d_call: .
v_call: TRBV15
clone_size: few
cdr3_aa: CATSVSYTVESTIYF
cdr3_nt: TGTGCCACCAGCGTGAGCTATACCGTGGAGAGCACCATATATTTT

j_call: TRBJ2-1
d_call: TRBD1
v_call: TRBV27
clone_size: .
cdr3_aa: CASRKEGQGMNEQFF
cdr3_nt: TGTGCCAGCAGAAAGGAAGGACAGGGAATGAATGAGCAGTTCTTC

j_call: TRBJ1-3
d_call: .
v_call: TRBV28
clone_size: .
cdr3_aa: CASSPTPGNTIYF
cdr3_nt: TGTGCCAGCAGCCCCACTCCTGGAAACACCATATATTTT

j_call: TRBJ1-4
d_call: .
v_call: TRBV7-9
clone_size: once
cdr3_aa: CASSLGTVNEKLFF
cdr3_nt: TGTGCCAGCAGCTTAGGGACAGTCAATGAAAAACTGTTTTTT

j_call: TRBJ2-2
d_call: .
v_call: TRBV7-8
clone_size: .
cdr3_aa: CASSPRPGRRTGELFF
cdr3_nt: TGTGCCAGCAGCCCGCGTCCGGGACGCCGCACCGGGGAGCTGTTTTTT

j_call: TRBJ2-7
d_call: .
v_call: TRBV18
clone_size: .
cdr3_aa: CASSPTRAADEQYF
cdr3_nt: TGTGCCAGCTCACCGACGAGGGCGGCTGACGAGCAGTACTTC

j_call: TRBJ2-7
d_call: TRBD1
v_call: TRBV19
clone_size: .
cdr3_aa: CASSTRRDSRSYEQYF
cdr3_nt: TGTGCCAGTAGTACCCGCCGGGACAGCAGGTCCTACGAGCAGTACTTC

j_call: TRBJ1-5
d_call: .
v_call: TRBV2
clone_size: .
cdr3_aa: CASSARALGNQPQHF
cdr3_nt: TGTGCCAGCAGTGCCAGGGCTTTGGGCAATCAGCCCCAGCATTTT

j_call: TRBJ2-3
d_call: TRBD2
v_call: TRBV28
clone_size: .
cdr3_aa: CASSPGTSGETDTQYF
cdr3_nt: TGTGCCAGCAGCCCTGGGACTAGCGGGGAAACAGATACGCAGTATTTT

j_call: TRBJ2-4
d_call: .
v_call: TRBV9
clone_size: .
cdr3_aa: CASSVDLRAKNIQYF
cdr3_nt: TGTGCCAGCAGCGTGGATTTAAGAGCCAAAAACATTCAGTACTTC

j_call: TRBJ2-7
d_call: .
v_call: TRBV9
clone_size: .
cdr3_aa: CASSGRMDRNLEQYF
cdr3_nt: TGTGCCAGCAGCGGACGAATGGACAGAAACCTCGAGCAGTACTTC

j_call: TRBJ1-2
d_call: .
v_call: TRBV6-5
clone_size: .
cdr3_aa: CASSSYVSSAGYTF
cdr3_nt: TGTGCCAGCAGCTCGTACGTCAGTTCCGCTGGCTACACCTTC

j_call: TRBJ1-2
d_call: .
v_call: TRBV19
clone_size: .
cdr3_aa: CASSPGGHYGYTF
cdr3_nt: TGTGCCAGTAGTCCCGGCGGGCACTATGGCTACACCTTC

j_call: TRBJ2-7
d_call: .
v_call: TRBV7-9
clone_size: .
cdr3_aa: CASSLPGSYEQYF
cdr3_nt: TGTGCCAGCAGCTTACCAGGGTCCTACGAGCAGTACTTC

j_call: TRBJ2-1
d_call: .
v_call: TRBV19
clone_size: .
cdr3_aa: CASTQREDEQFF
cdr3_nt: TGTGCCAGTACTCAGAGGGAGGATGAGCAGTTCTTC

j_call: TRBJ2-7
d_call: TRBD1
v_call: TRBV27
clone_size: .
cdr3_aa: CAGLGQGAEQYF
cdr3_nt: TGTGCCGGCCTGGGACAGGGGGCCGAGCAGTACTTC

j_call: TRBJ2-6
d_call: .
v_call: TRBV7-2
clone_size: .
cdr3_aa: CASSPATGPGANVLTF
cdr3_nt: TGTGCCAGCAGCCCAGCCACAGGTCCTGGGGCCAACGTCCTGACTTTC

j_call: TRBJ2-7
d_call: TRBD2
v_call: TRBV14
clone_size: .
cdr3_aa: CASSQELTSGKNEQYF
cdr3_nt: TGTGCCAGCAGCCAAGAATTGACTAGCGGGAAGAACGAGCAGTACTTC

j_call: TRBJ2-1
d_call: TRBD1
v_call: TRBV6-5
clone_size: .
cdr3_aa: CASRTDRGGYNEQFF
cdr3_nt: TGTGCCAGCAGAACCGACAGGGGAGGCTACAATGAGCAGTTCTTC

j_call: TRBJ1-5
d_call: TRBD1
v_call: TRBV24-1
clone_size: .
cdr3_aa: CATSSGGMVNQPQHF
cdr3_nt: TGTGCCACCAGTTCAGGGGGCATGGTCAATCAGCCCCAGCATTTT

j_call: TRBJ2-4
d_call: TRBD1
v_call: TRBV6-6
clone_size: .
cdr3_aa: CASSRSSGTGTLAKNIQYF
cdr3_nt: TGTGCCAGCAGTCGCTCATCCGGGACAGGGACACTAGCCAAAAACATTCAGTACTTC

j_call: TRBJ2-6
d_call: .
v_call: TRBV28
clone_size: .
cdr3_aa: CASSSPGAGANVLTF
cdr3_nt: TGTGCCAGCAGTAGTCCGGGGGCTGGGGCCAACGTCCTGACTTTC

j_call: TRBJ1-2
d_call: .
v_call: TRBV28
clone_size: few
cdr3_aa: CASSSRTYGYTF
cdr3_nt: TGTGCCAGCAGTTCCCGGACCTATGGCTACACCTTC